This record looks at one TCR beta chain sequence and its context. This clone was seen a handful of times. Its antigen specificity is not known. Base qualities are not provided; no much larger clone lies one nucleotide away. The sample is drawn from a study of cytomegalovirus exposure and HLA in healthy donors (dated by TCRdb to about 2017). Regarding the study in general: An earlier analysis of 550 to 700 of the donors reported roughly 270 Gb of sequence data and some 120 million unique TCR beta sequences from 190 million or so T cells. Around 320 gigabases of sequencing data and around 87 million unique TCR sequences were included in an early release covering about 700 HLA-typed donors. Of the approximately 400 genotyped donors, 81% were placed in the genetic ancestry cluster associated with self-reported Caucasian donors. The study aimed to test whether cataloging public T cell receptors could reveal signatures of past pathogen exposure. The T cell repertoires of around 670 subjects were profiled by immunosequencing and related to cytomegalovirus serostatus. Besides the first cohort of around 670 subjects, a separate validation cohort made up of roughly 130 different subjects was used. The study combined high-throughput TCR immunosequencing, statistical association of individual TCRs with disease status, and machine learning to predict cytomegalovirus infection status. In a later analysis, previously published TCR beta repertoires from 550 to 750 donors were re-analyzed and high-resolution HLA genotyping was added so that TCR occurrence patterns could be studied. Rather than drawing on any new phenotypic data, the later analysis identified candidate immune exposures from TCR beta sequences and the way those sequences occurred across donors. An earlier analysis of approximately 580 of the donors used high-throughput TCR beta sequencing to judge whether each TCR beta V gene segment behaved as functional or pseudogenic. Donor age, sex, ethnicity and CMV serostatus were compiled alongside the repertoire data. A later genetic analysis took genome-wide SNP genotypes for about three fifths of the roughly 700 donors and used that subset as a discovery cohort. Every repertoire in the discovery cohort had been generated on one and the same sequencing platform. Class I and class II HLA loci were covered by the typing at four-digit resolution. Typing coverage differed by locus: A, B, C, DRB1 and DQB1 were typed in roughly 620-630 donors, DQA1 in about 550, DPA1 in 606, and DPB1 in 400 to 480. Roughly five DR-DQ haplotypes were handled as single units for association and clustering, since linkage in the cohort was strong. On average, roughly 200,000 unique TCR beta nucleotide sequences were sequenced per donor among fewer than 500 genotyped donors of the cohort, with 15% to 20% of those sequences being non-productive. Study-wide findings and limitations: Because the 87-base-pair reads could not distinguish some IMGT-functional V segments, including TRBV6-2 and TRBV6-3, those segments were excluded. Because HLA typing was missing for some donors at each locus, association tests included only the typed subset. Assigning TCR associations to individual alleles was difficult when HLA alleles, especially DR and DQ, strongly co-occurred. In an earlier analysis of roughly 560 of the donors, most TCR beta V segments were observed in productive rearrangements about 90% or about 30% of the time, broadly matching IMGT annotations. According to a later analysis, parvovirus B19, influenza, CMV and Epstein-Barr virus appeared linked to several top co-occurrence clusters. A cluster of highly shared sequence variants was judged likely to be a technical artifact of the sequencing pipeline. This cohort had only TCR beta chains sequenced, and the lack of alpha or paired-chain data limited which features could be detected. Presence/absence analyses assumed roughly uniform sequencing depth across donors, an assumption that may not hold. According to a later genetic analysis, donors in an Asian-associated ancestry cluster had fewer N-insertions in productive TCRs than the approximately 630-donor mean. The study gave a list of more than 150 TCR beta chains associated with cytomegalovirus. The only immune exposure information available for the cohort was CMV serostatus. Specific HLA alleles were associated with 16,951 TCR beta sequences at a false discovery rate of 0.05 in a later analysis. Linkage disequilibrium might explain the correlated functional status among segregating V segments, but an unknown experimental factor could not be ruled out. In vitro tests confirmed that a few of the cytomegalovirus-associated TCR beta chains recognize cytomegalovirus antigens. Most CMV-associated TCR beta chains appeared to be HLA-restricted in a later analysis, and the HLA associations seemed to be driven largely by CMV exposure. In a later genetic analysis, a missense DCLRE1C variant was associated with V-gene and J-gene trimming of TCR beta chains, and the association was replicated in an independent cohort. The classifier was reported to diagnose cytomegalovirus status with high specificity and sensitivity in both the original and validation cohorts. Most TCR sequences were seen in very few donors, while some public TCRs were found in many individuals. In a later analysis, HLA-associated TCR beta chains showed more clonal expansion and lower generation probabilities than non-associated chains that were equally common. It was suggested by the authors that the approach could potentially be generalized to other disease states and immunological phenotypes. A later analysis found that TCR association rates varied across HLA loci, with DRB1 alleles showing the most associated TCRs and HLA-C alleles the fewest. A further reported finding was that TCR beta sequences accurately predicted the HLA-A and HLA-B alleles for most subjects in the first cohort. Because counts were too low, fewer than 20 rarely observed V segments, including chromosome 9 orphons, were excluded from the earlier analysis of some 540 of the donors.

Library method: the immunoSEQ multiplex PCR assay. For the multiplex PCR, a mixture combining 60 forward primers for TCR Vbeta segments and 13 reverse primers for TCR Jbeta segments was used. The CDR3 region of rearranged TCR beta genes was amplified from genomic DNA by a multiplex PCR assay. The Illumina HiSeq System was used to sequence the amplified TCR beta libraries as 87-base-pair reads. Per the authors' processing: Across the 500 to 750 repertoires, a later analysis counted some 80 million unique TCR beta chains, around 11 million of which were shared by at least two donors. Raw reads were error-corrected and collapsed into unique sequences with a nearest-neighbor algorithm that merged closely related sequences to remove PCR and sequencing errors. CDR3 sequences were aligned to IMGT reference sequences to assign V, D and J gene segments. Each retained sequence needed at least a six-nucleotide match to both a V gene segment and a J gene segment. Rearrangements were classified as productive when the CDR3 lacked stop codons and remained in frame with V and J, and all other rearrangements were classified as non-productive. Following IMGT convention, CDR3 was defined as the stretch from the second conserved V-encoded cysteine up to the conserved J-encoded phenylalanine. The earlier analysis of 450 to 750 of the donors excluded any sequence lacking an unambiguous match to a single V gene segment. An earlier analysis of 587 of the donors called V segments functional above 56.7% productive rearrangements and segregating when the between-donor standard deviation exceeded 5%. A statistical classification framework was developed to diagnose cytomegalovirus status using the catalog of TCR beta chain sequences. In a later analysis, TCR nucleotide sequences were compared against IMGT/GENE-DB human TR gene sequences so that V and J genes could be assigned. A later analysis assigned CDR3 sequences and most-parsimonious VDJ recombination scenarios with the TCRdist pipeline. In a later analysis, every TCR beta chain was defined by the combination of its CDR3 amino acid sequence and its V-gene family, and reads without a unique V-gene family were dropped. As a way to deal with suspected cross-contamination and a sequencing artifact, a later analysis dropped under 600 nucleotide sequences that were highly shared and had low generation probability. For each public chain, a later analysis derived a clonal expansion index from normalized ranks of inferred template counts within each repertoire. Generation probabilities in a later analysis came from a VDJ recombination model fitted to out-of-frame rearrangements, and those results were checked against IGoR. Hypergeometric tests were used in a later analysis to score TCR-TCR, TCR-HLA and TCR-CMV co-occurrence, with a repertoire-size bias correction applied to the TCR pairs. A later analysis estimated false discovery rates by permuting HLA or CMV assignments 20 times. In a later analysis, co-occurring TCRs were grouped with DBSCAN, and TCRdist sequence similarity was added when clustering was performed within HLA-allele-positive subsets. For co-occurrence clustering, repertoires with fewer than 30,000 or more than 120,000 public chains were excluded, along with roughly 5 repertoires with anomalous nucleotide sharing. As stored in TCRdb, this immuneACCESS dataset retains in-frame rearrangements with V and J assigned. A fraction of the clones does not appear; measured against another copy, unresolved V genes explain less than half of the discrepancy, and the remainder lacks a known reason. D and trimming come from the DNA, and the V and J calls and clone size come from that table. The sample table lists around 260,000 clones, 75% to 90% of them with a count of one. The leading ten clones occupy about 0.3% of the sample.

The cohort was made up of several hundred healthy bone marrow donors. All cohort members were sampled while nominally healthy, although unrecorded immune exposures were likely present. The donor tested CMV seronegative, placing the donor among the approximately 400 seronegative members of the cohort. A peripheral blood sample was provided by each donor, and peripheral blood mononuclear cells were used for TCR beta sequencing. Genomic DNA extraction from the blood cell samples was performed with the Qiagen DNeasy Blood Extraction Kit. From the germline V gene, CDR1 is MNHEY and CDR2 is SVGAGI. Ends trimmed: V by 1 base, J by 2 bases; bases unmatched to a gene: 1. The CDR3, cysteine through phenylalanine, is 16 amino acids long. The sequence is cut down to CDR3 DNA, 48 bases in frame from base 1.

Sample: PBMCs. The chain is encoded by TRBV6-5 joined to TRBJ2-7, and TRBD2 aligns with 14 junction nucleotides. The TCR sequence derives from a girl aged 2-10 years in good health and CMV-seronegative. The CDR3 is CASSYWGLAGAYEQYF. In nucleotide form, the sequence is TGTGCCAGCAGTTACTGGGGACTAGCGGGAGCCTACGAGCAGTACTTC.